This TCR beta chain was recorded in a study of monozygotic twins with inflammatory bowel disease. Study-wide results and caveats: The inverse Simpson measure of TCRbeta diversity was lower in IBD patients than in healthy co-twins.

With respect to this clonotype: What it binds is not known.

The CDR3 spans 14 residues. Donors each gave approximately 2.5 ml of blood. Eight separate reactions per sample served to make cDNA. The template-switching step introduced UMIs that carried a 6-nucleotide sample barcode. TCRdb reanalyzed the 5' RACE reads and collapses them to one entry per CDR3 protein, without DNA. In total, the table holds fewer than 550,000 distinct CDR3 sequences. The source of this sequence is a human donor with ulcerative colitis or Crohn's disease, or a healthy co-twin of an affected twin (not recorded which). The chain couples TRBV12-3 or TRBV12-4 to TRBJ2-7; no DNA is available, so the TRBD1 call from TCRdb remains unchecked. The sample taken for sequencing was blood. The CDR3 sequence: CASSPHRDTYEQYF.